A single sample gave rise to the 7 T cell receptor beta chains below, sequenced in a study of CD4+ T cells in melanoma (dated by TCRdb to the early 2020s). Libraries came from the immunoSEQ multiplex PCR assay. The table was pulled from immuneACCESS by TCRdb, which kept in-frame rearrangements only. Such tables lose some clones; where checked, under half of the loss comes from unresolved V genes, and the rest has no known cause. The sample table holds 90,000 to 130,000 clones, of which around 92% were seen once. Around 3% of the sample goes to the ten largest clones. Sequencing was performed on peripheral blood. The receptors here all came from a human donor with melanoma.

The chain combines TRBV6-5 with TRBJ1-5, with D uncertain. CDR3 length equals 12 residues. Germline CDR1 is MNHEY and CDR2 is SVGAGI. V shed 6 bases and J shed 7 bases, with 10 bases lying between them. The DNA for the CDR3 is TGTGCCAGCAGCCTCACGGGCCAGCCCCAGCATTTT. This gives the protein CASSLTGQPQHF.

The rearrangement uses TRBV21-1 and TRBJ1-1; the DNA was not used to check the table's D call, TRBD1. TRBV21-1 is an annotated pseudogene. The CDR3 runs 12 residues. The CDR3 protein is CADPGCGTEAFF. Written as DNA, the CDR3 is TGTGCCGACCCAGGTTGTGGGACTGAAGCTTTCTTT.

The gene calls are TRBV30 and TRBJ1-6, with TRBD1 as a possible D gene (5 bases). V was trimmed by 4 bases and J by 8 bases, leaving 12 bases between them. CDR1 GTSNPN and CDR2 SVGIG come from the germline V gene (reference sequence). The CDR3 length is 13 residues. CDR3 DNA: TGTGCCTGGAACGTGGGGGTTTATTCACCCCTCCACTTT. Protein sequence: CAWNVGVYSPLHF.

The chain links TRBV29-1 to TRBJ1-2, with 10 bases that match TRBD1. Germline CDR1 is SQVTM and CDR2 is ANQGSEA. The CDR3 loop spans 13 amino acids. V gave up 7 bases and J gave up 2 bases; unmatched junction bases: 4. The CDR3 protein is CSGGTGENYGYTF. The CDR3 nucleotides are TGCAGCGGTGGGACAGGGGAAAACTATGGCTACACCTTC.

V usage is TRBV6-6 and J usage is TRBJ1-1; maybe TRBD1 (6 bases). Between the trimmed V and J ends, which lost 0 bases and 3 bases, there was a span of 8 bases. Germline V gives CDR1 MNHNY, CDR2 SVGAGI (reference sequence). CDR3 length: 14 residues. The CDR3 here is CASSYSKGDTEAFF. The DNA of the CDR3 is TGTGCCAGCAGTTACTCGAAGGGGGACACTGAAGCTTTCTTT.

The chain has TRBV2 and TRBJ1-5; D is unresolved. V lost 6 bases and J 0 bases, leaving 15 bases between the germline ends. The germline CDR1 and CDR2 sequences are SNHLY and FYNNEI. The CDR3 sequence is 16 residues long. The CDR3 loop reads CASRVMEGRSNQPQHF. CDR3 in DNA: TGTGCCAGCAGAGTGATGGAGGGCCGTAGCAATCAGCCCCAGCATTTT.

The rearrangement joins TRBV4-1 to TRBJ2-3; D possibly matches TRBD1 or TRBD2 (6 bases each). CDR3 size: 15 residues. Germline CDR1 reads MGHRA; CDR2 reads YSYEKL. Trimming left V 0 bases short and J 1 base short, with 8 bases between. DNA of the CDR3: TGCGCCAGCAGCCAAGAGGGGGGCCGCACAGATACGCAGTATTTT. This sequence encodes CASSQEGGRTDTQYF.